The sequence of this T cell receptor (beta chain) was determined in a study of T cell changes during pregnancy in multiple sclerosis. Produced via immunoSEQ multiplex PCR; TCRdb's table is partial and in-frame only. Here the sample spans about 46,000 clones, approximately 92% being singletons. About this clone itself: One junction end disagrees with the germline gene, perhaps due to a read error.

The CDR3 runs 15 residues. Germline CDR1 reads SGHTA; CDR2 reads FQGNSA. The source of this sequence is a female donor with multiple sclerosis, enrolled in a pregnancy study. The sample here was CD8+ T cells from peripheral blood mononuclear cells, taken after pregnancy. The chain employs TRBV7-2 and TRBJ2-5; TRBD2 might be the D (5 bases). In nucleotides, the CDR3 is TGTGCCAGCAGGACAAATCCCGGGAACCAAGAAACCCAGTACTTC. Protein product: CASRTNPGNQETQYF.